This TCR beta chain was obtained from a study of CD8+ T cells in alopecia areata. Treatment defined: oral pan-JAK inhibitor, 5-10 mg twice daily. Reverse transcribed after extraction, RNA yielded cDNA as the sequencing template. The assay was immunoSEQ multiplex PCR, and TCRdb's table has in-frame clones only and misses some. Of some 150,000 clones in the sample, about 61% were seen once. V shed 2 bases and J shed 8 bases, with 16 bases lying between them. This CDR3 has 14 amino acids. CDR1 GTSNPN and CDR2 SVGIG come from the germline V gene (reference sequence). This TCR was recovered from a human donor with alopecia areata. The chain recombines TRBV30 with TRBJ2-1; maybe TRBD1 (5 bases). The sequencing here drew on CD4+ T cells sorted from blood, taken at approximately week 55, from a patient treated with tofacitinib. CDR3 DNA sequence: TGTGCCTGGAGTAGAGACAGCGCCAACGATGAGCAGTTCTTC. Residues: CAWSRDSANDEQFF.